This TCR beta chain derives from a study of blood T cell repertoires in COVID-19. Study as a whole: Material from acute and convalescent COVID-19 was sourced from the United States, Italy and Spain. Sources were T cells, B-cell-depleted T cells, or PBMCs; the material itself was cDNA or gDNA.

As originally analysed: Reference gene primer amplification in the assay estimated nucleated cell counts. Produced via immunoSEQ multiplex PCR; TCRdb's table is partial and in-frame only. D and trimming were read from the DNA, whereas the V and J calls and clone size are those reported in that table. This table has 30,000 to 35,000 clones, less than 85% appearing once. The length of the CDR3 is 12 residues. Germline CDR1 is MNHEY and CDR2 is SMNVEV (reference sequence). Trimming left V 1 base short and J 6 bases short, with 6 bases between. J is TRBJ1-1 and V is TRBV27; no clear D gene. The sample consisted of peripheral blood. This receptor was taken from a human donor with acute or convalescent COVID-19. The donor label of this sample is uncertain. The CDR3 here is CASSLFGAEAFF. The CDR3 nucleotides read TGTGCCAGCAGTTTATTCGGGGCTGAAGCTTTCTTT.